Included here is one T cell receptor beta chain sequence, with context. V was pared by 2 bases and J by 5 bases, with 6 bases of the junction left unmatched. Germline-derived CDR1 and CDR2 are LGHDT and YNNKEL (reference sequence). The CDR3 length is 16 residues. Libraries were prepared by immunoSEQ multiplex PCR; TCRdb keeps only in-frame clonotypes and omits some of them. Here the sample spans about 190,000 clones, over 75% being singletons. These data come from a study of blood T cell repertoires in COVID-19. Study-wide background: T cells, B-cell-depleted T cells, or PBMCs provided the cDNA or gDNA that served as material.

The TCR originated in a woman in her sixties or seventies with acute or convalescent COVID-19. V and J are TRBV3-1 (or the pseudogene TRBV3-2) and TRBJ2-1; 10 bases match TRBD2. The sequenced sample consisted of peripheral blood. The CDR3 sequence is CASSQLSGRGHNEQFF. CDR3 nucleotides: TGTGCCAGCAGCCAACTAAGCGGGAGGGGGCACAATGAGCAGTTCTTC.